The rows below give T cell receptor beta chains drawn from one sample of a study of blood T cell repertoires in COVID-19. Produced via immunoSEQ multiplex PCR; TCRdb's table is partial and in-frame only. The data show 360,000 or so clones, around nine tenths seen once. Sequenced material: PBMCs or T cells enriched from blood (not recorded which). Receptors were obtained from a woman between 25 and 40 years old who had been exposed to COVID-19. The CDR3 runs from the conserved cysteine through the conserved F or W.

TRBV28,15,CASRHGTGGFGELFF
TRBV18,13,CASSPGGVNEQFF
TRBV9,15,CASSPRQGMREKLFF
TRBV5-1,13,CASSSSGGQPQHF
TRBV28,15,CASSLREYSNQPQHF
TRBV10-3,14,CAISERGGSTEAFF
TRBV7-9,14,CASSTSGRTTEAFF
TRBV5-4,16,CASSPWTGTMNTEAFF
TRBV5-5,14,CASSWEPMNTEAFF
TRBV9,17,CASSVGPRLAGANEQYF
TRBV19,15,CASSWDSSSYNEQFF
TRBV6-2/TRBV6-3,15,CASSWTSGGSYEQYF
TRBV28,14,CASSPRTGGREQYF
TRBV5-1,15,CASSLVAGGAGELFF
TRBV6-5,15,CASSYADRNTGELFF
TRBV15,13,CATSRGVNEKLFF
TRBV15,15,CATSRDRSSGNTIYF
TRBV11-3,14,CASSLVRDTNIQYF